These T cell receptor beta chains were read from a single sample in a study of T cell changes during pregnancy in multiple sclerosis. Here immunoSEQ multiplex PCR was the method, and the copy in TCRdb shows in-frame clones only, minus some. The sample holds some 74,000 clones, roughly 92% seen once. This specimen consisted of peripheral blood, obtained before pregnancy. The receptors here all came from a female donor with multiple sclerosis, enrolled in a pregnancy study. CDR3s include the opening cysteine and the closing phenylalanine or tryptophan. A D gene is named only where the DNA matches it firmly. The listing skips clone size in some rows; elsewhere it reads once, few, many or a size class.

abundance,v_gene,j_gene,d_gene,CDR3aa,CDR3nt
NA,TRBV5-1,TRBJ2-5,TRBD2,CASSFSPGGDVRETQYF,TGCGCCAGCAGCTTCTCCCCCGGGGGGGACGTTAGGGAGACCCAGTACTTC
NA,TRBV5-4,TRBJ1-2,NA,CASSLFRRDTDYGYTF,TGTGCCAGCAGCTTGTTTCGCCGTGACACCGACTATGGCTACACCTTC
NA,TRBV18,TRBJ2-3,NA,CASSPEQGDTQYF,TGTGCCAGCTCACCGGAACAGGGAGATACGCAGTATTTT
NA,TRBV19,TRBJ2-1,NA,CASSIARLVSHNEQFF,TGTGCCAGTAGTATCGCCCGACTAGTATCCCACAATGAGCAGTTCTTC
NA,TRBV4-2,TRBJ1-4,TRBD1,CASTNAGQGVEKLFF,TGTGCCAGCACCAACGCGGGACAGGGGGTTGAAAAACTGTTTTTT
NA,TRBV21-1,TRBJ2-7,NA,CASRFSRGQSYEQYF,TGTGCCAGCCGCTTTAGTAGGGGGCAGTCCTACGAGCAGTACTTC
NA,TRBV9,TRBJ2-7,NA,CASSPRQGLSPEQYF,TGTGCCAGCAGCCCCAGACAGGGACTGTCCCCCGAGCAGTACTTC
many,TRBV6-5,TRBJ2-6,TRBD1,CASSYDRGSGANVLTF,TGTGCCAGCAGTTATGACAGGGGCTCTGGGGCCAACGTCCTGACTTTC
NA,TRBV5-4,TRBJ2-3,TRBD1,CASSFDRGTDTQYF,TGTGCCAGCAGCTTCGACAGGGGTACGGATACGCAGTATTTT
NA,TRBV4-2,TRBJ2-3,TRBD2,CASSPLLTSGRAGDTDTQYF,TGTGCCAGCAGTCCCCTCTTGACTAGCGGGAGGGCTGGGGACACAGATACGCAGTATTTT
once,TRBV29-1,TRBJ2-3,TRBD2,CSVAVGQTSGRSTDTQYF,TGCAGCGTTGCGGTAGGGCAGACTAGCGGACGAAGCACAGATACGCAGTATTTT
NA,TRBV9,TRBJ2-5,NA,CASSVAATAGETQYF,TGTGCCAGCAGCGTAGCGGCTACCGCGGGGGAGACCCAGTACTTC
NA,TRBV4-2,TRBJ1-1,NA,CASSQVQGNTEAFF,TGTGCCAGCAGCCAAGTACAGGGGAACACTGAAGCTTTCTTT
NA,TRBV5-1,TRBJ2-7,TRBD1,CASSLEGTGPEQYF,TGCGCCAGCAGCTTGGAGGGGACAGGCCCCGAGCAGTACTTC
NA,TRBV14,TRBJ1-1,NA,CASSQNAVTEAFF,TGTGCCAGCAGCCAAAACGCGGTTACTGAAGCTTTCTTT
NA,TRBV7-9,TRBJ2-3,TRBD2,CASSFPRAGGRTDTQYF,TGTGCCAGCAGCTTTCCCAGAGCGGGAGGACGCACAGATACGCAGTATTTT
NA,TRBV6-5,TRBJ2-2,NA,CASSLIRDTGELFF,TGTGCCAGCAGTTTAATCAGGGACACCGGGGAGCTGTTTTTT
once,TRBV4-3,TRBJ2-3,NA,CASSPLRTDTQYF,TGCGCCAGCAGCCCCCTTCGCACAGATACGCAGTATTTT
NA,TRBV7-3,TRBJ1-2,NA,CASSLWQGTNYGYTF,TGTGCCAGCAGCTTATGGCAGGGGACTAACTATGGCTACACCTTC
NA,TRBV19,TRBJ2-7,TRBD1,CASSYGQGSFYEQYF,TGTGCCAGTAGTTACGGACAGGGGAGCTTTTACGAGCAGTACTTC
NA,TRBV20-1,TRBJ2-3,NA,CSASYTDTQYF,TGCAGTGCTTCTTACACAGATACGCAGTATTTT
NA,TRBV19,TRBJ1-5,NA,CASSWTVSSSNQPQHF,TGTGCCAGTAGTTGGACAGTTTCTAGCAGCAATCAGCCCCAGCATTTT
NA,TRBV2,TRBJ2-7,TRBD2,CASTSGARSYEQYF,TGTGCCAGCACAAGCGGGGCTAGGAGCTACGAGCAGTACTTC
NA,TRBV7-2,TRBJ2-5,NA,CASSPPHGGGTQYF,TGTGCCAGCAGCCCACCCCACGGTGGAGGGACCCAGTACTTC
NA,TRBV5-1,TRBJ2-1,TRBD2,CASSLVQRDYNEQFF,TGCGCCAGCAGCTTGGTCCAGCGGGACTACAATGAGCAGTTCTTC
NA,TRBV27,TRBJ2-3,NA,CASSLLGADTQYF,TGTGCCAGCAGTTTACTGGGCGCAGATACGCAGTATTTT
NA,TRBV5-1,TRBJ1-1,NA,CASSLVGGGTEAFF,TGCGCCAGCAGCTTGGTTGGGGGCGGCACTGAAGCTTTCTTT
NA,TRBV7-2,TRBJ2-5,NA,CASSSGGETQYF,TGTGCCAGCAGCTCGGGCGGGGAGACCCAGTACTTC
NA,TRBV4-1,TRBJ2-5,NA,CASSLILLETQYF,TGCGCCAGCAGCCTCATACTCCTGGAGACCCAGTACTTC
NA,TRBV5-4,TRBJ2-2,NA,CASSSGQRANTGELFF,TGTGCCAGCAGCTCGGGGCAGCGGGCGAACACCGGGGAGCTGTTTTTT
NA,TRBV28,TRBJ1-1,NA,CASSRRQLAFF,TGTGCCAGCAGCCGCCGACAGTTAGCTTTCTTT
NA,TRBV5-1,TRBJ1-1,NA,CASSGTGVNTEAFF,TGCGCCAGCAGCGGAACAGGTGTGAACACTGAAGCTTTCTTT
NA,TRBV4-1,TRBJ2-2,NA,CASSQAEVSGELFF,TGCGCCAGCAGCCAAGCGGAGGTATCCGGGGAGCTGTTTTTT
NA,TRBV29-1,TRBJ2-1,TRBD2,CSVEAASGYNEQFF,TGCAGCGTTGAAGCCGCTAGCGGCTACAATGAGCAGTTCTTC
few,TRBV27,TRBJ1-1,NA,CASSLSSRWTEAFF,TGTGCCAGCAGTTTATCGTCGAGGTGGACTGAAGCTTTCTTT
NA,TRBV6-5,TRBJ2-1,NA,CASSPPGNEQFF,TGTGCCAGCAGTCCCCCAGGGAATGAGCAGTTCTTC
NA,TRBV4-3,TRBJ2-3,NA,CASSQDPRGEDTQYF,TGCGCCAGCAGCCAAGATCCCAGGGGCGAGGATACGCAGTATTTT
NA,TRBV30,TRBJ1-6,NA,CAWSVQGRNSPLHF,TGTGCCTGGAGTGTACAGGGTCGTAATTCACCCCTCCACTTT
NA,TRBV11-3,TRBJ2-1,NA,CASSAYHRVGNEQFF,TGTGCCAGCAGCGCTTACCACAGGGTCGGAAATGAGCAGTTCTTC
NA,TRBV14,TRBJ2-7,NA,CASSQTAYEQYF,TGTGCCAGCAGCCAAACAGCCTACGAGCAGTACTTC
once,TRBV6-5,TRBJ2-5,NA,CASTRTEVQETQYF,TGTGCCAGCACCCGGACAGAAGTCCAAGAGACCCAGTACTTC
NA,TRBV4-3,TRBJ2-5,TRBD1,CASSQVQSGGAETQYF,TGCGCCAGCAGCCAGGTTCAATCAGGGGGCGCGGAGACCCAGTACTTC
NA,TRBV27,TRBJ2-7,NA,CASSLQGPYEQYF,TGTGCCAGCAGTTTACAGGGCCCCTACGAGCAGTACTTC
NA,TRBV7-9,TRBJ2-5,NA,CASSFGETQYF,TGTGCCAGCAGCTTCGGGGAGACCCAGTACTTC
once,TRBV9,TRBJ1-1,TRBD1,CASSGGDRVLSEAFF,TGTGCCAGCAGCGGGGGGGACAGGGTTCTGTCCGAAGCTTTCTTT
NA,TRBV29-1,TRBJ2-1,TRBD2,CSVDTSGVGNEQFF,TGCAGCGTTGATACTAGCGGGGTCGGGAATGAGCAGTTCTTC
few,TRBV11-2,TRBJ1-2,NA,CASRRTVNYGYTF,TGTGCCAGCAGACGGACAGTTAACTATGGCTACACCTTC
NA,TRBV27,TRBJ1-2,TRBD1,CASSPHDRVAGYTF,TGTGCCAGCAGTCCACACGACAGGGTGGCTGGCTACACCTTC
NA,TRBV7-7,TRBJ2-2,TRBD2,CASSLGREGPTGELFF,TGTGCTAGCAGCCTCGGGCGGGAGGGCCCCACCGGGGAGCTGTTTTTT
NA,TRBV19,TRBJ2-7,NA,CASSVTGSHEQYF,TGTGCCAGTAGTGTCACAGGGAGCCACGAGCAGTACTTC
NA,TRBV5-6,TRBJ1-1,NA,CAIVRRDNTEAFF,TGTGCCATAGTGAGACGGGATAACACTGAAGCTTTCTTT